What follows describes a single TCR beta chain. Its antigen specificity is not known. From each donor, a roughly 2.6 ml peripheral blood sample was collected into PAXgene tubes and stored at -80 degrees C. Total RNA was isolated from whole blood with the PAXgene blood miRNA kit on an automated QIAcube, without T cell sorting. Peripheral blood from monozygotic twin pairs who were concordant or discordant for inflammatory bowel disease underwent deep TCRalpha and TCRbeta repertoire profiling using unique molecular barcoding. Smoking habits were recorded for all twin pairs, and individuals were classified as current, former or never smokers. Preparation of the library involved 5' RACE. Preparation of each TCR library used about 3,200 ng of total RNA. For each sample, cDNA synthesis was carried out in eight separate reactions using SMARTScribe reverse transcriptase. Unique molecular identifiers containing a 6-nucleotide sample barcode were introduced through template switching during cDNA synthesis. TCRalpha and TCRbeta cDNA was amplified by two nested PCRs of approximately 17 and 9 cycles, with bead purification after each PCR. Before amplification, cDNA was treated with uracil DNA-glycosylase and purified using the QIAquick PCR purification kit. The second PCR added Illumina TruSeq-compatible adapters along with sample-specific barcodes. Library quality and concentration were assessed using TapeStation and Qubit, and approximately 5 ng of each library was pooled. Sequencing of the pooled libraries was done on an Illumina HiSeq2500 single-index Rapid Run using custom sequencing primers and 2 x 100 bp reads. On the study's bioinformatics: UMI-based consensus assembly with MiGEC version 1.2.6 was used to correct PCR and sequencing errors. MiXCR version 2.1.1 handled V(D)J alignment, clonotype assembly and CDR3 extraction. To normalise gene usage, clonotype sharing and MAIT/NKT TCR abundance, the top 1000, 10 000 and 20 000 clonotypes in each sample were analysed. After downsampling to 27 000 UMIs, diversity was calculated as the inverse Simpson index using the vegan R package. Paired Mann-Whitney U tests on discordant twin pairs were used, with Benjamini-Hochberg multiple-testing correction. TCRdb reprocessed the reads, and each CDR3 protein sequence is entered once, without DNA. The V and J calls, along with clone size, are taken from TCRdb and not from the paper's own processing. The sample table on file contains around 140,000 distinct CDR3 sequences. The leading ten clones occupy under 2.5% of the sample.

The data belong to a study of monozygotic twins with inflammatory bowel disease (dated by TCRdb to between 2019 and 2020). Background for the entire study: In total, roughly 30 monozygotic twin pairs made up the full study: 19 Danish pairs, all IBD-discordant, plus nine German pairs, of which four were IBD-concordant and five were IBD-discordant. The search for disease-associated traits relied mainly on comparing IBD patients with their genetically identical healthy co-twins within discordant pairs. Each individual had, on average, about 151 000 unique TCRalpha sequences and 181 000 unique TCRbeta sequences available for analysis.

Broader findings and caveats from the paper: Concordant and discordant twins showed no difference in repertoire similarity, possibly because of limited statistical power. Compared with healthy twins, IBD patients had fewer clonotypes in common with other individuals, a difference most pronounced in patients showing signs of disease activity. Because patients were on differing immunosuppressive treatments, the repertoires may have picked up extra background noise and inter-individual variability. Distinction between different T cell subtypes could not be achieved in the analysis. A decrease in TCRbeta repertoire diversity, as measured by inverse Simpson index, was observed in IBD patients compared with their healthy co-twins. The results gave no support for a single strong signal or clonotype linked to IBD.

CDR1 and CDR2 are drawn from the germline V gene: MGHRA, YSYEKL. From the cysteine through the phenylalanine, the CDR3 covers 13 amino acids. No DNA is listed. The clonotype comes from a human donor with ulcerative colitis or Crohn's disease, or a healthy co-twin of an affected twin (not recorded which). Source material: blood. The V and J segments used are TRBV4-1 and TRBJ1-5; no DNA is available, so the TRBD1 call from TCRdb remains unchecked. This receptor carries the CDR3 CASSQESGEPQHF.